Listed below are T cell receptor beta chains from one sample, sequenced in a study of cytomegalovirus exposure and HLA in healthy donors. Clones were read by immunoSEQ multiplex PCR, and TCRdb kept only the in-frame ones, dropping some. Among some 69,000 clones, approximately 80% were seen once, and the ten largest hold just under 3%. Sample: PBMCs. The receptor set was obtained from a woman in her thirties in good health and CMV-seronegative. The CDR3 runs from the conserved cysteine through the conserved F or W. Fields, in order: CDR3 DNA, CDR3 protein, D gene, J gene, clone size, V gene. D genes are given only for firm matches. The listing skips clone size in some rows; elsewhere it reads once, few, many or a size class.

DNA: TGTGCCACCAGCGGAAACAGGGGGCTTAACTATGGCTACACCTTC
CDR3: CATSGNRGLNYGYTF
D: TRBD1
J: TRBJ1-2
size: .
V: TRBV15

DNA: TGTGCCAGCAGCTTAGAGGTACAGGAAGAGCAGTTCTTC
CDR3: CASSLEVQEEQFF
D: .
J: TRBJ2-1
size: .
V: TRBV7-9

DNA: TGTGCCAGCAGCTTAGGGAGCTTGTCCTACGAGCAGTACTTC
CDR3: CASSLGSLSYEQYF
D: .
J: TRBJ2-7
size: few
V: TRBV7-8

DNA: TGTGCCAGCAGACCGGGGACAGGGGACAATGAGCAGTTCTTC
CDR3: CASRPGTGDNEQFF
D: .
J: TRBJ2-1
size: .
V: TRBV21-1

DNA: TGTGCCAGCAGCTTGGACAGGGGGCTGGGCGAGCAGTACTTC
CDR3: CASSLDRGLGEQYF
D: TRBD1
J: TRBJ2-7
size: .
V: TRBV5-4

DNA: TGTGCCAGTTCCGGGACTAGCGGGACCCCCTACAATGAGCAGTTCTTC
CDR3: CASSGTSGTPYNEQFF
D: TRBD2
J: TRBJ2-1
size: .
V: TRBV19

DNA: TGCGCCAGCAGCCAAGCGGAGACAGGACTTGAAGCTTTCTTT
CDR3: CASSQAETGLEAFF
D: .
J: TRBJ1-1
size: .
V: TRBV4-3

DNA: TGTGCCTGGAGCCCGACGGGAACTGAGCAGTTCTTC
CDR3: CAWSPTGTEQFF
D: .
J: TRBJ2-1
size: few
V: TRBV30

DNA: TGTGCCAGTAGGGACGAAAATGGGGGGGAGACCCAGTACTTC
CDR3: CASRDENGGETQYF
D: .
J: TRBJ2-5
size: .
V: TRBV19

DNA: TGTGCCAGCAGCTTAAAAGGCGGGAGGGGGGGACATGAGCAGTTCTTC
CDR3: CASSLKGGRGGHEQFF
D: TRBD2
J: TRBJ2-1
size: once
V: TRBV5-4

DNA: TGCAGCGTTGTGGGACAGGGTGTGACTGAAGCTTTCTTT
CDR3: CSVVGQGVTEAFF
D: TRBD1
J: TRBJ1-1
size: few
V: TRBV29-1

DNA: TGTGCCAGCAGCCTAAACAGGGAGTTAAACACTGAAGCTTTCTTT
CDR3: CASSLNRELNTEAFF
D: .
J: TRBJ1-1
size: .
V: TRBV13

DNA: TGCGCCAGCAGCTTGACGATCCAGGGTCGCTCCTATAATTCACCCCTCCACTTT
CDR3: CASSLTIQGRSYNSPLHF
D: .
J: TRBJ1-6
size: .
V: TRBV5-1

DNA: TGCAGCGTCCGGGACAGTATCAATGAGCAGTTCTTC
CDR3: CSVRDSINEQFF
D: TRBD1
J: TRBJ2-1
size: .
V: TRBV29-1

DNA: TGTGCCAGCAGCTTGTTCTTACAGGTGGGACAAGAGACCCAGTACTTC
CDR3: CASSLFLQVGQETQYF
D: .
J: TRBJ2-5
size: .
V: TRBV5-6

DNA: TGCGCCAGCAGTGATTTGGACATGAGAGCTGGAAACACCATATATTTT
CDR3: CASSDLDMRAGNTIYF
D: .
J: TRBJ1-3
size: .
V: TRBV10-2

DNA: TGTGCCAGCCAGACAGGTTGGATAGAAGGTGAGCAGTTCTTC
CDR3: CASQTGWIEGEQFF
D: .
J: TRBJ2-1
size: .
V: TRBV6-5

DNA: TGTGCCAGCAGCCAAGATCGGCGAGCGGGTGTAACAGATACGCAGTATTTT
CDR3: CASSQDRRAGVTDTQYF
D: .
J: TRBJ2-3
size: once
V: TRBV4-2

DNA: TGTGCCAGTAGTCTCCGAGGGGCAGGGGACACTGAAGCTTTCTTT
CDR3: CASSLRGAGDTEAFF
D: .
J: TRBJ1-1
size: .
V: TRBV19

DNA: TGTGCCTGGAGTGTCGGCAGGGGTGCTAATTCACCCCTCCACTTT
CDR3: CAWSVGRGANSPLHF
D: .
J: TRBJ1-6
size: .
V: TRBV30

DNA: TGTGCCAGCAGCGAACGGACAGGGGGCGCGGGTGGCTACACCTTC
CDR3: CASSERTGGAGGYTF
D: TRBD1
J: TRBJ1-2
size: once
V: TRBV7-2

DNA: TGTGCCATTGGAGGGAGCCAGGGAGATGGCTACACCTTC
CDR3: CAIGGSQGDGYTF
D: .
J: TRBJ1-2
size: .
V: TRBV10-3

DNA: TGTGCCAGCAGCTTTCCCGGGAACACTGAAGCTTTCTTT
CDR3: CASSFPGNTEAFF
D: .
J: TRBJ1-1
size: .
V: TRBV7-2

DNA: TGTGCTAGTGGGCCCCAGGGGCCTTACACCGGGGAGCTGTTTTTT
CDR3: CASGPQGPYTGELFF
D: .
J: TRBJ2-2
size: once
V: TRBV12-5

DNA: TGTGCCAGCAGTCCCCTCGGAGGGGGCGAATACGAGCAGTACTTC
CDR3: CASSPLGGGEYEQYF
D: .
J: TRBJ2-7
size: .
V: TRBV6-5

DNA: TGCGCCAGCAGCTTCCAGGGCCTCGAGAGTCAGTACTTC
CDR3: CASSFQGLESQYF
D: .
J: TRBJ2-4
size: .
V: TRBV5-1

DNA: TGTGCCAGCAGCTTGTTGTCTAACACAGATACGCAGTATTTT
CDR3: CASSLLSNTDTQYF
D: .
J: TRBJ2-3
size: .
V: TRBV5-4

DNA: TGTGCCAGTAGTATCTTACTAGCGGAAGTGAATACGCAGTATTTT
CDR3: CASSILLAEVNTQYF
D: TRBD2
J: TRBJ2-3
size: .
V: TRBV19

DNA: TGCGCCAGCAGCCAAGAACTAACGAGGCACTATGGCTACACCTTC
CDR3: CASSQELTRHYGYTF
D: .
J: TRBJ1-2
size: .
V: TRBV4-3

DNA: TGTGCCAGCAGCTTAACGCGGGGGAGCACAGATACGCAGTATTTT
CDR3: CASSLTRGSTDTQYF
D: TRBD2
J: TRBJ2-3
size: .
V: TRBV5-4

DNA: TGTGCCAGCAGCTTAGGACTAGCGGGAGTCACAGAGACCCAGTACTTC
CDR3: CASSLGLAGVTETQYF
D: TRBD2
J: TRBJ2-5
size: .
V: TRBV7-6

DNA: TGTGCCAGCAGCGTCGACCCGGGGAATCAGCCCCAGCATTTT
CDR3: CASSVDPGNQPQHF
D: .
J: TRBJ1-5
size: .
V: TRBV9

DNA: TGTGCCAGCACCGGCGGGGCTGCATACAATGAGCAGTTCTTC
CDR3: CASTGGAAYNEQFF
D: .
J: TRBJ2-1
size: medium-sized
V: TRBV6-6

DNA: TGTGCCAGCAGCTTAGCCCCTGAGGACACAGATACGCAGTATTTT
CDR3: CASSLAPEDTDTQYF
D: .
J: TRBJ2-3
size: .
V: TRBV7-2

DNA: TGTGCCAGCAGCCCCCATGCGGGGGAAAACAATGAGCAGTTCTTC
CDR3: CASSPHAGENNEQFF
D: TRBD2
J: TRBJ2-1
size: .
V: TRBV9

DNA: TGCGCCAGCAGCCAAGAAGGGGCAGGGGGACGGGAGACCCAGTACTTC
CDR3: CASSQEGAGGRETQYF
D: TRBD1
J: TRBJ2-5
size: .
V: TRBV4-3

DNA: TGTGCCTGGAGTCCGACTAGCGGGATACCAGATACGCAGTATTTT
CDR3: CAWSPTSGIPDTQYF
D: TRBD2
J: TRBJ2-3
size: .
V: TRBV30

DNA: TGTGCCAGCAGCTTAGGACTAGCGGATTCCTACAATGAGCAGTTCTTC
CDR3: CASSLGLADSYNEQFF
D: TRBD2
J: TRBJ2-1
size: .
V: TRBV5-6

DNA: TGTGCCAGCAGCTTACGTCCGGGACAGACTAATGAAAAACTGTTTTTT
CDR3: CASSLRPGQTNEKLFF
D: TRBD1
J: TRBJ1-4
size: once
V: TRBV11-2

DNA: TGTGCCAGCAGCTTGGGAGCGGGGGGGCCAAGGAGCACAGATACGCAGTATTTT
CDR3: CASSLGAGGPRSTDTQYF
D: TRBD2
J: TRBJ2-3
size: .
V: TRBV5-4

DNA: TGTGCCAGTAGTATCGGGACAGGTTTCTACGAGCAGTACTTC
CDR3: CASSIGTGFYEQYF
D: TRBD1
J: TRBJ2-7
size: once
V: TRBV19

DNA: TGTGCCTGGACCCCCGGGACAGGGTGGGATGGCTACACCTTC
CDR3: CAWTPGTGWDGYTF
D: TRBD1
J: TRBJ1-2
size: .
V: TRBV30

DNA: TGTGCCAGCAGGCCAGCGGGCGCAGATACGCAGTATTTT
CDR3: CASRPAGADTQYF
D: .
J: TRBJ2-3
size: .
V: TRBV11-2

DNA: TGTGCCTGGAGTCTCGGGGGTGATCAGCCCCAGCATTTT
CDR3: CAWSLGGDQPQHF
D: .
J: TRBJ1-5
size: few
V: TRBV30

DNA: TGTGCCAGTAGTATAGGGAGAGCCTTAAGAAATCAGCCCCAGCATTTT
CDR3: CASSIGRALRNQPQHF
D: .
J: TRBJ1-5
size: .
V: TRBV19